A single sample gave rise to the 30 T cell receptor beta chains below, sequenced in a study of Ad26.COV2.S vaccination and SARS-CoV-2 variants. Regarding treatment: 15 to 20 received Ad26.COV2.S at low or high dose, single or two shots; 5 received placebo; per-sample allocation not given. Day 63 following the first vaccine or placebo injection was when the samples were taken. Sequenced by immunoSEQ multiplex PCR; TCRdb stores in-frame clones only, minus some. The sample carries hundreds of thousands of clones, around 87% recorded once. Sequencing used peripheral blood, obtained in a trial of Ad26.COV2.S vaccine versus placebo. These TCRs come from a person aged 18 to 65 who received the Ad26.COV2.S COVID-19 vaccine or a placebo.

The gene calls are TRBV7-9 and TRBJ1-2, with a possible D match to TRBD1 (5 bases). The CDR3 is 15 amino acids. Germline V lookup: CDR1 SEHNR, CDR2 FQNEAQ (reference sequence). The V gene lost 0 bases and the J gene lost 8 bases, with 16 bases spanning the gap. The CDR3 region is CASSLAGTEVQGYTF. DNA of the CDR3: TGTGCCAGCAGCTTAGCGGGGACGGAAGTTCAGGGCTACACCTTC.

This clone occurred a few times. The chain carries TRBV5-6 and TRBJ2-2; D gene unclear. The germline V gene has CDR1 SGHDT and CDR2 YYEEEE. V lost 8 bases and J lost 0, with 14 bases in between. The CDR3 has 15 amino acids. CDR3 amino acids: CASHRRTANTGELFF. CDR3 nucleotides: TGTGCCAGTCACCGGCGGACGGCGAACACCGGGGAGCTGTTTTTT. Full variable domain (rest looked up from reference TRBV5-6 and TRBJ2-2): DAGVTQSPTHLIKTRGQQVTLRCSPKSGHDTVSWYQQALGQGPQFIFQYYEEEERQRGNFPDRFSGHQFPNYSSELNVNALLLGDSALYLCASHRRTANTGELFFGEGSRLTVL.

V and J are TRBV2 and TRBJ1-6; 8 bases match TRBD1. This CDR3 has 15 residues. V shed 8 bases and J 8 bases; nucleotides not matched to a gene: 11. Germline V gene sequence: CDR1 SNHLY, CDR2 FYNNEI. DNA of the CDR3: TGTGCCAGCCTTATCAGGGGGCCGGGACATTCACCCCTCCACTTT. Its translation: CASLIRGPGHSPLHF.

The chain joins TRBV6-5 to TRBJ2-1; D is tentatively TRBD1 or TRBD2 (6 bases each). Trimming removed 4 bases from V and 12 bases from J, with 16 bases in between. CDR3 length: 13 residues. Per the germline V gene, CDR1 is MNHEY and CDR2 is SVGAGI. For the CDR3, the DNA is TGTGCCAGCAGTTCCCGCGGCAGGGGAGGGCAGTTCTTC. Translating gives CASSSRGRGGQFF.

As concerns this clone: This same CDR3 is encoded by further DNA sequences in the sample. The V gene is TRBV3-1 (or the pseudogene TRBV3-2), the J gene TRBJ2-5; the D is unclear. With 1 base removed from V and 5 bases from J, the gap between germline ends came to 5 bases. The CDR3 is made up of 12 amino acids. Germline V lookup: CDR1 LGHDT, CDR2 YNNKEL (reference sequence). The CDR3 nucleotides are TGTGCCAGCAGCCAAGTGGTGGAGACCCAGTACTTC. Encoded protein: CASSQVVETQYF.

This chain links TRBV30 with TRBJ1-5; TRBD1 agrees at 9 bases. This CDR3 comprises 13 residues. Germline V lookup: CDR1 GTSNPN, CDR2 SVGIG (reference sequence). V lost 2 bases, J lost 10 bases, and 6 bases stayed unmatched. The CDR3 coding sequence is TGTGCCTGGAGTTGGGACAGGGAGGTCCCCCAGCATTTT. Protein sequence: CAWSWDREVPQHF.

This clone was seen a single time. This sequence joins TRBV11-2 and TRBJ1-5; tentatively, D is TRBD1 (5 bases). The CDR3 loop spans 14 amino acids. Germline loops: CDR1 SGHAT, CDR2 FQNNGV. Trimming removed 5 bases at V and 5 bases at J, with 13 bases between. The CDR3 DNA sequence: TGTGCCAGCAGCACCAATCCGGGGGATCAGCCCCAGCATTTT. Encoded protein: CASSTNPGDQPQHF. Full variable domain (rest looked up from reference TRBV11-2 and TRBJ1-5): EAGVAQSPRYKIIEKRQSVAFWCNPISGHATLYWYQQILGQGPKLLIQFQNNGVVDDSQLPKDRFSAERLKGVDSTLKIQPAKLEDSAVYLCASSTNPGDQPQHFGDGTRLSIL.

J is TRBJ1-1 and V is TRBV29-1; 7 nucleotides match TRBD1. V lost 6 bases to trimming and J lost 0 bases; unmatched junction nucleotides: 7. The CDR3 extends over 14 amino acids. Per germline, CDR1 SQVTM and CDR2 ANQGSEA. This CDR3 is CSVPRGQMNTEAFF. The CDR3 DNA follows: TGCAGCGTCCCACGGGGACAGATGAACACTGAAGCTTTCTTT.

The chain links TRBV20-1 to TRBJ2-7; D unresolved. The CDR3 spans 10 residues. Germline assignment: CDR1 DFQATT and CDR2 SNEGSKA (reference sequence). With 6 bases removed from V and 7 bases from J, the gap between germline ends came to 10 bases. The chain's CDR3 is CSARSEEQYF. In DNA form, the CDR3 reads TGCAGTGCAAGGAGTGAGGAGCAGTACTTC.

V is TRBV9 and J is TRBJ1-4; perhaps TRBD1 as D (5 bases). This CDR3 spans 15 amino acids. Germline CDR1 reads SGDLS; CDR2 reads YYNGEE. Trimming removed 0 bases at V and 2 bases at J, with 8 bases between. CDR3 protein: CASSVEGRTNEKLFF. The CDR3 DNA sequence: TGTGCCAGCAGCGTAGAGGGACGGACTAATGAAAAACTGTTTTTT.

The V call is TRBV4-2, the J call TRBJ1-6; D gene ambiguous. This CDR3 spans 15 amino acids. V was cut by 1 base and J by 6 bases, with 10 bases left in between. CDR1 is LGHNA, CDR2 YNFKEQ, per germline. The CDR3: CASSQVAALNSPLHF. CDR3 nucleotide sequence: TGTGCCAGCAGCCAAGTCGCGGCTCTTAATTCACCCCTCCACTTT.

The CDR3 loop is CASSRGGVTDTQYF. The CDR3 bases are TGTGCCAGCAGTCGGGGCGGGGTCACAGATACGCAGTATTTT. V usage is TRBV6-5 and J usage is TRBJ2-3; tentative D call: TRBD2 (6 bases). The CDR3 is made up of 14 amino acids. Germline loops: CDR1 MNHEY, CDR2 SVGAGI. V was shortened by 5 bases and J by 2 bases, with 11 bases between the two germline ends.

This clone was counted between two and nine times. This chain uses TRBV18 with TRBJ1-5; the D gene is possibly TRBD1 (5 bases). Trimming removed 2 bases at V and 7 bases at J, with 12 bases between. The CDR3 is 14 residues long. Germline loops: CDR1 KGHSH, CDR2 LQKENI. Here the CDR3 reads CASSPLGEEQPQHF. DNA for the CDR3: TGTGCCAGCTCACCATTGGGGGAGGAGCAGCCCCAGCATTTT.

CDR3 coding DNA: TGTGCCAGCAGCGAGGGAACCGGGGAGCTGTTTTTT. Amino acids: CASSEGTGELFF. The chain combines TRBV7-9 with TRBJ2-2, with D perhaps matching TRBD2 (5 bases). The germline gives CDR1 SEHNR, CDR2 FQNEAQ (reference sequence). CDR3 length: 12 amino acids. The ends were cut back, 5 bases at V and 5 bases at J, with 6 bases in the middle. Supplemented by reference TRBV7-9 and TRBJ2-2, the full variable domain reads DTGVSQNPRHKITKRGQNVTFRCDPISEHNRLYWYRQTLGQGPEFLTYFQNEAQLEKSRLLSDRFSAERPKGSFSTLEIQRTEQGDSAMYLCASSEGTGELFFGEGSRLTVL.

The V call is TRBV4-3, the J call TRBJ2-5, with 8 bases aligning to TRBD2. The germline V gene has CDR1 LGHNA and CDR2 YSLEER. The CDR3 has 16 residues. With 0 bases clipped from V and 2 bases from J, the junction kept 5 bases outside the gene matches. The CDR3 nucleotides are TGCGCCAGCAGCCAAGATTGGCGGGGGGTACAAGAGACCCAGTACTTC. Residues: CASSQDWRGVQETQYF.

V usage is TRBV5-1 and J usage is TRBJ2-1; 7 bases are shared with TRBD1. Germline V CDR1 and CDR2: SGHRS, YFSETQ. The CDR3 totals 16 residues. Trimming at V came to 1 base and at J to 0 bases, leaving 4 bases not matched to a gene. The CDR3 sequence: CASSLKAGGSYNEQFF. The CDR3 DNA is TGCGCCAGCAGCTTGAAGGCAGGGGGCTCCTACAATGAGCAGTTCTTC.

The chain carries TRBV19 and TRBJ2-1; 9 bases are shared with TRBD1. The CDR3 consists of 15 residues. The trim removed 8 bases at V and 5 bases at J, leaving 10 bases unmatched. Germline V gene data show CDR1 as LNHDA and CDR2 as SQIVND (reference sequence). The CDR3 is CASSLEGQGHNEQFF. CDR3 DNA sequence: TGTGCCAGTTCTCTGGAGGGACAGGGTCACAATGAGCAGTTCTTC.

The chain combines TRBV6-5 with TRBJ2-1; D gene uncertain. In germline, CDR1 is MNHEY, CDR2 SVGAGI. The CDR3 contains 13 residues. The V end lost 2 bases, the J end lost 3 bases, and 5 bases lay between the germline ends. CDR3 in DNA: TGTGCCAGCAGTTACCGACTCTACAATGAGCAGTTCTTC. As protein: CASSYRLYNEQFF.

The chain is built from TRBV5-4 and TRBJ2-7; 8 nucleotides match TRBD1. V shed 3 bases and J 2 bases; nucleotides not matched to a gene: 10. The germline V gene encodes CDR1 SGHNT and CDR2 YYREEE (reference sequence). This CDR3 has 16 residues. DNA for the CDR3: TGTGCCAGCAGCTGGAACCGGGACAGGCGTACCTACGAGCAGTACTTC. This codes for CASSWNRDRRTYEQYF.

This clone was counted once. This chain uses TRBV11-1 with TRBJ2-7, with 9 bases that match TRBD2. CDR3 length: 16 amino acids. Losses at the gene ends were 4 bases for V and 1 base for J; bases not matched to a gene: 8. Per the germline V gene, CDR1 is SGHAT and CDR2 is FQDESV (reference sequence). This CDR3 is CASSSPGLAGSYEQYF. Here the CDR3 DNA reads TGTGCCAGCAGCTCCCCCGGGCTAGCGGGATCCTACGAGCAGTACTTC.

This clone was detected only once. J is TRBJ2-1 and V is TRBV6-1; weak D call: TRBD2 (6 bases). V was cut by 2 bases and J by 2 bases, with 13 bases left in between. This CDR3 is built from 16 residues. CDR1 and CDR2 (germline): MNHNS, SASEGT. This chain's CDR3 is CASSEWWGVTYNEQFF. Written as DNA, the CDR3 is TGTGCCAGCAGTGAATGGTGGGGGGTTACCTACAATGAGCAGTTCTTC.

About this clone itself: Different DNA sequences within this sample yield the same CDR3. The chain couples TRBV7-3 to TRBJ2-1, with TRBD1 matching over 10 bases. J was trimmed by 4 bases and V by 5 bases; bases with no gene match: 5. The CDR3 is 15 residues long. Germline V lookup: CDR1 SGHTA, CDR2 FQGTGA. The CDR3 reads CASSLEGQGYNEQFF. The CDR3 nucleotides are TGTGCCAGCAGCCTCGAGGGACAGGGGTACAATGAGCAGTTCTTC.

The V call is TRBV7-8, the J call TRBJ1-4; D remains unclear. The CDR3 length is 15 residues. V gave up 5 bases and J gave up 6 bases, with 16 bases separating them. Germline CDR1 is SGHVS and CDR2 is FQNEAQ. The DNA of the CDR3 is TGTGCCAGCAGCCGGGCGGAGGCTACCGATGAAAAACTGTTTTTT. Translated: CASSRAEATDEKLFF.

CDR3 sequence: CASSLELAGADTQYF. The DNA for the CDR3 is TGTGCCAGCAGCTTGGAACTAGCGGGGGCTGATACGCAGTATTTT. This chain uses TRBV5-4 with TRBJ2-3; TRBD2 matches 11 bases. Trimming took 0 bases from V and 6 from J; bases not matched to a gene: 3. CDR3 size: 15 residues. In germline, CDR1 is SGHNT, CDR2 YYREEE (reference sequence).

The rearrangement links TRBV5-1 to TRBJ2-5; 7 positions match TRBD1. After removal of 7 bases from V and 1 base from J, the junction contained 4 bases not matched to a gene. The CDR3 totals 13 residues. The germline V gene encodes CDR1 SGHRS and CDR2 YFSETQ. In DNA form, the CDR3 reads TGCGCCAGCTCAAGGACAGGCCAAGAGACCCAGTACTTC. Translated, it gives CASSRTGQETQYF.

The chain couples TRBV2 to TRBJ1-1; D gene unclear. The V gene's germline CDR1 is SNHLY and CDR2 FYNNEI. This CDR3 contains 11 residues. Trimming pared 4 bases from V and 11 bases from J, leaving 11 bases between. The CDR3 coding sequence is TGTGCCAGCAGTGTCGGGTTCGGGGCTTTCTTT. Encoded protein: CASSVGFGAFF.

J is TRBJ2-1 and V is TRBV29-1; D could derive from TRBD1 or TRBD2 (5 bases each). CDR3 length: 15 residues. In germline, CDR1 is SQVTM, CDR2 ANQGSEA. V was shortened by 0 bases and J by 6 bases, with 15 bases between the two germline ends. CDR3 region: CSVEDLQGVVNEQFF. In nucleotides, the CDR3 is TGCAGCGTTGAAGATCTTCAGGGAGTGGTCAATGAGCAGTTCTTC.

The chain links TRBV9 to TRBJ2-1; D is perhaps TRBD1 (5 bases). CDR3 length equals 14 residues. The ends were cut back, 0 bases at V and 7 bases at J, with 11 bases in the middle. Looked up from germline, CDR1 is SGDLS and CDR2 is YYNGEE. The CDR3 spells CASSVDSGWNEQFF. The CDR3 DNA sequence: TGTGCCAGCAGCGTAGATTCAGGGTGGAATGAGCAGTTCTTC.

Details on this clone: The sample has other DNA sequences that encode this CDR3 too. The chain carries TRBV3-1 (or the pseudogene TRBV3-2) and TRBJ1-3, with a tentative D call TRBD1 (5 bases). Germline CDR1 is LGHDT and CDR2 is YNNKEL (reference sequence). V was cut by 3 bases and J by 4 bases, with 7 bases left in between. The CDR3 covers 13 residues. CDR3 loop: CASSQGPGNTIYF. CDR3 bases: TGTGCCAGCAGCCAGGGGCCGGGAAACACCATATATTTT.

J is TRBJ2-1 and V is TRBV11-2; D is possibly TRBD1 or TRBD2 (6 bases each). This CDR3 region has 16 residues. Germline V gene data show CDR1 as SGHAT and CDR2 as FQNNGV. V dropped 5 bases and J dropped 3 bases, with 17 bases sitting between them. The CDR3 DNA is TGTGCCAGCAGCCCGAGGGGAGGACAGAGCTACAATGAGCAGTTCTTC. It yields the protein CASSPRGGQSYNEQFF.